This TCR beta chain was identified in a study of T cells in tumors after PD-1 blockade. Input was about 550 ng to 6,004 ng of genomic DNA from tumor or blood. Profiling relied on immunoSEQ multiplex PCR, and the TCRdb table lists in-frame clones only, not all of them. The sample includes tens of thousands of clones, more than 70% of them seen just once. CDR3 length: 14 residues. Germline-derived CDR1 and CDR2 are SQVTM and ANQGSEA. Trimming cost V 0 bases and J 7 bases; bases outside gene matches: 8. This TCR derives from a human donor with basal cell carcinoma. The V gene is TRBV29-1, the J gene TRBJ1-1; TRBD1 aligns across 7 bases. The source material was PBMCs, sampled before anti-PD-1 treatment. In nucleotides, the CDR3 is TGCAGCGTTGAAGACCTAAGGGGGCAGGGTGAAGCTTTCTTT. Amino acid sequence: CSVEDLRGQGEAFF.